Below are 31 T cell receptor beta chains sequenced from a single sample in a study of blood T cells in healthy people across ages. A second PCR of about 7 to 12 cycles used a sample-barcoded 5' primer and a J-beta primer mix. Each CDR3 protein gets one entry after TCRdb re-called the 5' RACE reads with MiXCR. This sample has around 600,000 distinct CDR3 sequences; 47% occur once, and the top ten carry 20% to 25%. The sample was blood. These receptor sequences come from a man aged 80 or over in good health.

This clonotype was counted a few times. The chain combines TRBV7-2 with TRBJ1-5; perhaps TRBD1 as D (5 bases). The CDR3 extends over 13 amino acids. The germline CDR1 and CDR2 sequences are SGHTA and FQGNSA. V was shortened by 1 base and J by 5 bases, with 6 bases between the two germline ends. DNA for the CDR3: TGTGCCAGCAGCTTAGTGGGGGATCAGCCCCAGCATTTT. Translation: CASSLVGDQPQHF. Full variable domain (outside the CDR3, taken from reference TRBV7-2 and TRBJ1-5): GAGVSQSPSNKVTEKGKDVELRCDPISGHTALYWYRQSLGQGLEFLIYFQGNSAPDKSGLPSDRFSAERTGGSVSTLTIQRTQQEDSAVYLCASSLVGDQPQHFGDGTRLSIL.

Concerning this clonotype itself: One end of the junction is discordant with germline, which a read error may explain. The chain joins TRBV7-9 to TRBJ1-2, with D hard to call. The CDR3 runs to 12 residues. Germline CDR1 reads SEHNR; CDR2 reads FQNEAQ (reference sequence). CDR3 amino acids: CSSSLRDFGYTF. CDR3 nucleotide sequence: TGTTCCAGCAGCTTAAGGGATTTTGGCTACACCTTC.

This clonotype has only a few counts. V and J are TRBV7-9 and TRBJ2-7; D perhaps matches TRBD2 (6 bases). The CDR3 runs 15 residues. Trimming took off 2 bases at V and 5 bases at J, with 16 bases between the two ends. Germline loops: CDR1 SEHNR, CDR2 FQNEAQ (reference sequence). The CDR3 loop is CASSLIKGRRDEQYF. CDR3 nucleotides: TGTGCCAGCAGCTTAATCAAGGGGAGGAGGGACGAGCAGTACTTC.

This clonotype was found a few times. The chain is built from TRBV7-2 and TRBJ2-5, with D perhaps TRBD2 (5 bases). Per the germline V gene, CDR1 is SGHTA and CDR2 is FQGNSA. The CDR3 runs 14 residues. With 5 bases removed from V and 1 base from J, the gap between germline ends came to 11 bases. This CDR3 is CASSHPLAQETQYF. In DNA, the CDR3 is TGTGCCAGCAGCCACCCCCTAGCCCAAGAGACCCAGTACTTC.

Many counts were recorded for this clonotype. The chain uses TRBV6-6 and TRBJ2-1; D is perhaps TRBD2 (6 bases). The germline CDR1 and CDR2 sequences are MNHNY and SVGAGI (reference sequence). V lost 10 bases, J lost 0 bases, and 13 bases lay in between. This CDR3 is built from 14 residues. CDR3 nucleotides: TGTGCCACCATTAGCGGCCTCTCCTACAATGAGCAGTTCTTC. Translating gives CATISGLSYNEQFF.

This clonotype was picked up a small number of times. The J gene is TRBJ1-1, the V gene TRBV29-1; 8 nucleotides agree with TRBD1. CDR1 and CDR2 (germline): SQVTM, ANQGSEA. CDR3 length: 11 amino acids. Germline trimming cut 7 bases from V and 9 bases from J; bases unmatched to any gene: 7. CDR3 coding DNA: TGCAGCGCTGGACAGGGCATGCAAGCTTTCTTT. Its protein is CSAGQGMQAFF.

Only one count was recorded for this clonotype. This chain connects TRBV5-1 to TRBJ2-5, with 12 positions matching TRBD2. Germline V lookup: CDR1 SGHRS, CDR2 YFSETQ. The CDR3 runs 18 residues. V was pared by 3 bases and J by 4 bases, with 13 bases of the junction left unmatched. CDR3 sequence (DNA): TGCGCCAGCAGCTCCGTAACTAGCGGGAGGCAATGGAGAGAGACCCAGTACTTC. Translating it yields CASSSVTSGRQWRETQYF.

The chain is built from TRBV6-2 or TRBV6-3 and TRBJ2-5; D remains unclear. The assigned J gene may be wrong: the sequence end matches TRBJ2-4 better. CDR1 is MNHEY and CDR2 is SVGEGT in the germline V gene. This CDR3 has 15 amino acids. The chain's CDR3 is CASSYSADPIGIQYF. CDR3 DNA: TGTGCCAGCAGTTACTCAGCAGATCCGATTGGCATTCAGTACTTC.

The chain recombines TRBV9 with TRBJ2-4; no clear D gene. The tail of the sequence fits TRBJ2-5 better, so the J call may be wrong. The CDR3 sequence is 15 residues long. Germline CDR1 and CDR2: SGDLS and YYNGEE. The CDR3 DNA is TGTGCCAGCAGCCCCACGAGTTCGTGTGCGGAGACCCAGTACTTC. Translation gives CASSPTSSCAETQYF.

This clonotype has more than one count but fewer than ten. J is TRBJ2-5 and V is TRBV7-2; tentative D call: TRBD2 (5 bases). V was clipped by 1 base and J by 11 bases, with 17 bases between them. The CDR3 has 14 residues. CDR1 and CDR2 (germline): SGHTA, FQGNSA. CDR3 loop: CASSLVASFDEQYF. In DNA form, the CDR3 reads TGTGCCAGCAGCTTAGTTGCTAGCTTCGATGAGCAGTACTTC.

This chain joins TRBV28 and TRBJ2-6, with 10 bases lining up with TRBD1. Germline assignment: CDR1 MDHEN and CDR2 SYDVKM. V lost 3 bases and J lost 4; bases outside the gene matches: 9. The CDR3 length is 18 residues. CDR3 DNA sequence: TGTGCCAGCAGTTTTCTGTGGGACAGGGGAGCGGGGGCCAACGTCCTGACTTTC. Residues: CASSFLWDRGAGANVLTF.

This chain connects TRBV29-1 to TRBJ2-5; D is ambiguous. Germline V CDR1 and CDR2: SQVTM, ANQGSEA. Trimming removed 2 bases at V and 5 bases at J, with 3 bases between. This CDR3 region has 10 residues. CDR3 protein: CSVEWETQYF. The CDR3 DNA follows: TGCAGCGTTGAATGGGAGACCCAGTACTTC.

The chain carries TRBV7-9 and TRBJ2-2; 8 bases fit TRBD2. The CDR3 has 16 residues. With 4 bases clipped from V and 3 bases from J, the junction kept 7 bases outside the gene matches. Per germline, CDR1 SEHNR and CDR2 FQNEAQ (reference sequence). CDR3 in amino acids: CASSSKAGAYTGELFF. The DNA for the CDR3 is TGTGCCAGCAGCTCGAAAGCGGGGGCCTACACCGGGGAGCTGTTTTTT.

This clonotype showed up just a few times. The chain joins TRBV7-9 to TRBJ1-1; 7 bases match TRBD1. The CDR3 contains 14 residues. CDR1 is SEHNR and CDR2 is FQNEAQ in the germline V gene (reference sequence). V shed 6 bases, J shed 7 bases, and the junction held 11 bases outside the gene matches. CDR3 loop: CASRFDRVLGEAFF. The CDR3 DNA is TGTGCCAGCAGATTTGACAGGGTTTTGGGTGAAGCTTTCTTT.

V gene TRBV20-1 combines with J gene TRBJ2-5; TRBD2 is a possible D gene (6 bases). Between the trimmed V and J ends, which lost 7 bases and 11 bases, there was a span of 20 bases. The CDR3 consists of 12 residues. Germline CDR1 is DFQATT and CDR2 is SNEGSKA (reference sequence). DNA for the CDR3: TGCAGTGTTGCGGGAAGGTTCAATGAGCAGTACTTC. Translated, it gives CSVAGRFNEQYF.

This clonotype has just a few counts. CDR3 DNA: TGCAGCGTTGAGGAGGGAGCGAACACCGGGGAGCTGTTTTTT. It is translated as CSVEEGANTGELFF. This sequence joins TRBV29-1 and TRBJ2-2, with D perhaps TRBD2 (6 bases). Trimming pared 3 bases from V and 0 bases from J, leaving 8 bases between. The CDR3 extends over 14 amino acids. Germline V gives CDR1 SQVTM, CDR2 ANQGSEA.

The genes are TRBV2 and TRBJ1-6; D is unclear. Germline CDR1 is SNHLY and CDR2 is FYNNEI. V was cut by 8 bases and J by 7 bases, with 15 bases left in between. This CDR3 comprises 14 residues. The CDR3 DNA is TGTGCCAGCGATCGACAACCCCTCAATTCACCCCTCCACTTT. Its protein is CASDRQPLNSPLHF.

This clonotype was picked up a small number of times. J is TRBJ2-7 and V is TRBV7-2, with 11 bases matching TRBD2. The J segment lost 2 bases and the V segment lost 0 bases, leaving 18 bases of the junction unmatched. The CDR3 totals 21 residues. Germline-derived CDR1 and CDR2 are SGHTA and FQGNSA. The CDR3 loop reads CASSLATRGQREGLAAYEQYF. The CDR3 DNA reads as TGTGCCAGCAGCTTAGCAACCAGGGGGCAGAGGGAGGGACTAGCGGCCTACGAGCAGTACTTC.

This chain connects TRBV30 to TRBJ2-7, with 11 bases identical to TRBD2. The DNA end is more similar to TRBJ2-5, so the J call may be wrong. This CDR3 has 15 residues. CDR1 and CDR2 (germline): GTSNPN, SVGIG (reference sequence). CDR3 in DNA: TGTGCCTGGAGTCCACTAGCGGGAGCCCTGGAGACCCAGTACTTC. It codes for CAWSPLAGALETQYF.

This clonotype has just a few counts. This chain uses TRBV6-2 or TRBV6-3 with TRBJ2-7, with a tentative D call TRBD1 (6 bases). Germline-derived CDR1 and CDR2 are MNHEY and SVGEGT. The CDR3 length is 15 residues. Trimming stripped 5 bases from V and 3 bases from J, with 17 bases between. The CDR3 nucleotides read TGTGCCAGCAGTCAACAGGGCTACGGACTCTACGAGCAGTACTTC. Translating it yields CASSQQGYGLYEQYF.

The CDR3 reads CASSIRGTPYNEQFF. The CDR3, as DNA: TGTGCCAGCAGCATCCGGGGGACGCCTTACAATGAGCAGTTCTTC. The chain employs TRBV7-2 and TRBJ2-1, with a tentative D call TRBD2 (6 bases). Germline V gene data show CDR1 as SGHTA and CDR2 as FQGNSA. This CDR3 is 15 amino acids long. V was clipped by 5 bases and J by 4 bases, with 15 bases between them.

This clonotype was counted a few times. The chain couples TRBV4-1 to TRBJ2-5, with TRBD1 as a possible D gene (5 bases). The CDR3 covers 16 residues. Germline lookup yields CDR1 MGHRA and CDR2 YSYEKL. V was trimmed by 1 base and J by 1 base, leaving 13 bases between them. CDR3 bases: TGCGCCAGCAGCCAAGGACAGTTGGATGTCCAAGAGACCCAGTACTTC. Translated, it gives CASSQGQLDVQETQYF.

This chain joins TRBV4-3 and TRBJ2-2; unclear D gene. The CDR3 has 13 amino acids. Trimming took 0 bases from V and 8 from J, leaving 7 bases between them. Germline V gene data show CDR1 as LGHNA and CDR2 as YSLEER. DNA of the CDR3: TGCGCCAGCAGCCAAGAAGGTAGAGGGGAGCTGTTTTTT. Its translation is CASSQEGRGELFF.

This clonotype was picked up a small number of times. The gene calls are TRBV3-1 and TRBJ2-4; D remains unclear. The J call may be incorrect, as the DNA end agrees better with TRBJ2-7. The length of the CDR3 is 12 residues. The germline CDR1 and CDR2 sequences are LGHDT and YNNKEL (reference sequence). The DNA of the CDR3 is TGTGCCAGCAGCCAAGTGGGCGACGAGCAGTACTTC. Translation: CASSQVGDEQYF.

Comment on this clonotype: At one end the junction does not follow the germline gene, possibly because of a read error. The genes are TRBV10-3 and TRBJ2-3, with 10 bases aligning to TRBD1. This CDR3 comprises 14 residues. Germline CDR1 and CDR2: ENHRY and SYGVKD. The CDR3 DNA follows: TGTGCCACCTCCGGGACAGGGGCTGGAGATACGCGGTATTTT. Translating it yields CATSGTGAGDTRYF.

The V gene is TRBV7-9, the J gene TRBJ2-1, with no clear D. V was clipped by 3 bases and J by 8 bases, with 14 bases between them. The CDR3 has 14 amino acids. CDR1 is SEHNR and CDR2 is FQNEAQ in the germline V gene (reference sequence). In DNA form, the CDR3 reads TGTGCCAGCAGCTTTACGAGCAATATCCATGAGCAGTTCTTC. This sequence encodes CASSFTSNIHEQFF.

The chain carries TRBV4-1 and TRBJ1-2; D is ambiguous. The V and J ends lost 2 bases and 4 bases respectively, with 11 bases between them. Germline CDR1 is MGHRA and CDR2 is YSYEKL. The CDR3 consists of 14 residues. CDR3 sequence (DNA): TGCGCCAGCAGCCAAAATAGAGGGCTCTATGGCTACACCTTC. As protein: CASSQNRGLYGYTF.

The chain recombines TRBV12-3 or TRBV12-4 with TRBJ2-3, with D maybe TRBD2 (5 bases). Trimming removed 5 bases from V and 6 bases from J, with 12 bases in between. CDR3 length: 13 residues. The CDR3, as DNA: TGTGCCAGCAGTAACCGGGCGGGCGATACGCAGTATTTT. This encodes CASSNRAGDTQYF.

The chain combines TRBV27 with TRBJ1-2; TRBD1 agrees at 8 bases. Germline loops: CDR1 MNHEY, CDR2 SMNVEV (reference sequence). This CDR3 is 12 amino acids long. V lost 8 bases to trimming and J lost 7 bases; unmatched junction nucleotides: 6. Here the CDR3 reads CASQGQGSGYTF. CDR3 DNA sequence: TGTGCCAGCCAAGGACAGGGAAGTGGCTACACCTTC.

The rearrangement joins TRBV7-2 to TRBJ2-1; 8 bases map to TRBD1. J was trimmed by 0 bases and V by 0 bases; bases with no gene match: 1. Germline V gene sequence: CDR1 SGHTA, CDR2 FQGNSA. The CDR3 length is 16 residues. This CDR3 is CASSLAQGASYNEQFF. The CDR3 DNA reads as TGTGCCAGCAGCTTAGCTCAGGGGGCCTCCTACAATGAGCAGTTCTTC.

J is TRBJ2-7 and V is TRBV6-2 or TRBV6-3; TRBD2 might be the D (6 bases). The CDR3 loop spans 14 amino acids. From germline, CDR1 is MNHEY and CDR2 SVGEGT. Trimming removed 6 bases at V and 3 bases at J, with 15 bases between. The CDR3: CASSPPGLHYEQYF. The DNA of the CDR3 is TGTGCCAGCAGCCCACCGGGACTCCACTACGAGCAGTACTTC.